A single sample is the source of the 9 T cell receptor beta chains below, sequenced in a study of a mutant IDH1 vaccine in newly diagnosed glioma. These TCRs' antigens remain unknown. Time point in this sample: week 47, end of study. Mutant IDH1 20-mer peptide, at 300 ug, made up each vaccine dose, with topical imiquimod. Method: immunoSEQ multiplex PCR; TCRdb's copy keeps in-frame clones and lacks some. The table records fewer than 70,000 clones, roughly 80% of them present only once. The material was PBMCs, obtained from a glioma patient whose treatment included an IDH1 peptide vaccine. These receptors all stem from a man aged 30 to 45 with glioma.

The rearrangement joins TRBV5-1 to TRBJ2-7, with 11 bases fitting TRBD2. The CDR3 length is 14 residues. Looked up from germline, CDR1 is SGHRS and CDR2 is YFSETQ. V lost 6 bases, J lost 3 bases, and 5 bases stayed unmatched. This CDR3 reads CASKASGGLYEQYF. The CDR3 DNA reads TGCGCCAGCAAGGCTAGCGGGGGGCTCTACGAGCAGTACTTC. Full variable domain (outside the CDR3, taken from reference TRBV5-1 and TRBJ2-7): KAGVTQTPRYLIKTRGQQVTLSCSPISGHRSVSWYQQTPGQGLQFLFEYFSETQRNKGNFPGRFSGRQFSNSRSEMNVSTLELGDSALYLCASKASGGLYEQYFGPGTRLTVT.

The chain couples TRBV5-4 to TRBJ1-2; 11 nucleotides line up with TRBD1. The germline gives CDR1 SGHNT, CDR2 YYREEE (reference sequence). This CDR3 has 15 amino acids. V was clipped by 0 bases and J by 7 bases; unmatched bases: 5. The DNA of the CDR3 is TGTGCCAGCAGCTTGGCCGGACAGGGGGCTTTTGGCTACACCTTC. This codes for CASSLAGQGAFGYTF.

The rearrangement joins TRBV7-2 to TRBJ2-1; 7 bases are shared with TRBD2. Trimming removed 3 bases from V and 5 bases from J; junction bases left unmatched: 7. The CDR3 sequence is 15 residues long. Germline CDR1 and CDR2: SGHTA and FQGNSA. The CDR3 spells CASSFAGLVNNEQFF. The CDR3 coding sequence is TGTGCCAGCAGCTTTGCCGGACTAGTTAACAATGAGCAGTTCTTC.

The chain combines TRBV11-3 with TRBJ2-7, with D possibly matching TRBD1 (6 bases). The CDR3 consists of 14 residues. V lost 3 bases and J lost 4, with 13 bases in between. Looked up from germline, CDR1 is SGHNT and CDR2 is YENEEA. CDR3 sequence reads: CASSLASQGYEQYF. The CDR3 region has the DNA TGTGCCAGCAGCTTGGCCTCACAGGGTTACGAGCAGTACTTC.

The gene calls are TRBV6-5 and TRBJ2-6; 7 bases fit TRBD1. Germline CDR1 is MNHEY and CDR2 is SVGAGI. The CDR3 length is 16 residues. J gave up 2 bases and V 1 base, and 2 bases lay outside the gene matches. CDR3 DNA: TGTGCCAGCAGTTACTTAACAGGGGCTGGGGCCAACGTCCTGACTTTC. Translation: CASSYLTGAGANVLTF.

This rearrangement joins TRBV5-1 to TRBJ2-2, with TRBD1 identical over 8 bases. The CDR3 covers 14 residues. Germline V gene data show CDR1 as SGHRS and CDR2 as YFSETQ. V lost 1 base and J lost 6; bases outside the gene matches: 2. CDR3 nucleotides: TGCGCCAGCAGCTTGCAGGGGGCGGCCGGGGAGCTGTTTTTT. This gives the protein CASSLQGAAGELFF.

The chain couples TRBV19 to TRBJ2-7, with D perhaps matching TRBD2 (6 bases). Per germline, CDR1 LNHDA and CDR2 SQIVND (reference sequence). V was trimmed by 7 bases and J by 0 bases, leaving 16 bases between them. The CDR3 length is 15 residues. CDR3 nucleotide sequence: TGTGCCAGTATGCCCCAGGCGGGGAGCTCCTACGAGCAGTACTTC. Translating it yields CASMPQAGSSYEQYF.

In its sample, this clone was seen once. The rearrangement joins TRBV7-9 to TRBJ2-1; TRBD1 aligns across 9 bases. The trim removed 1 base at V and 4 bases at J, leaving 5 bases unmatched. Germline values: CDR1 SEHNR, CDR2 FQNEAQ (reference sequence). This CDR3 has 16 amino acids. CDR3 sequence: CASSLGGQGSYNEQFF. Here the CDR3 DNA reads TGTGCCAGCAGCTTAGGGGGACAGGGCTCATACAATGAGCAGTTCTTC.

This clone was observed a single time. The rearrangement links TRBV12-5 to TRBJ1-1; the match to TRBD1 covers 8 bases. The V and J ends lost 6 bases and 14 bases, in that order; junction bases with no gene match: 8. In germline, CDR1 is LGHNT, CDR2 FRNRAP. The CDR3 is 11 residues long. In DNA form, the CDR3 reads TGTGCTAGTGGCTTCGACAGGGGTTTGTTCTTT. Its protein is CASGFDRGLFF.